This T cell receptor beta chain derives from a study of T cell responses to AZD1222 COVID-19 vaccine. Study details: Researchers grouped second doses given at about 4 or about 12 weeks into one pool.

Here immunoSEQ multiplex PCR was the method, and the copy in TCRdb shows in-frame clones only, minus some. The sample records approximately 120,000 clones, about nine tenths being singletons. With respect to this clone: Its antigen is as yet unknown.

The junction had 17 bases not matched to a gene; V was cut back by 3 bases and J by 0 bases. The V gene's germline CDR1 is MNHEY and CDR2 SMNVEV (reference sequence). This CDR3 is 21 amino acids long. Study conclusions and caveats: At baseline, seropositivity was found in only a handful of AZD1222 recipients. Most donors were white British and more were female, and clonal diversity was possibly underestimated. Reportedly, nearly half the spike-specific TCRs target unmutated variant regions.

Here the sequenced sample was peripheral blood, taken on day 0 of AZD1222 vaccination. This clonotype was obtained from an adult in good health. This sequence joins TRBV27 and TRBJ2-6; TRBD1 matches at 7 bases. CDR3 residues: CASSFRRDRIPYFSGANVLTF. The CDR3 coding sequence is TGTGCCAGCAGTTTCCGCCGGGACAGAATCCCGTACTTCTCTGGGGCCAACGTCCTGACTTTC.